This T cell receptor (beta chain) was observed in a study of blood T cell repertoires in COVID-19. Study-wide context: Samples came from the United States, Italy and Spain, spanning acute and convalescent COVID-19. In each case, the material was cDNA or gDNA derived from T cells, B-cell-depleted T cells, or PBMCs.

Germline V gene sequence: CDR1 SGHDT, CDR2 YYEEEE. The CDR3 length is 15 residues. V was clipped by 4 bases and J by 7 bases; unmatched bases: 7. In the authors' methods: Counts of nucleated cells, estimated from reference gene primer amplification, were obtained. Produced via immunoSEQ multiplex PCR; TCRdb's table is partial and in-frame only. V, J and clone size were drawn from that table, and D and trimming were deduced from the DNA. Among roughly 290,000 clones, 90% were seen once, and the ten largest hold about 1.5%. Those who participated ranged in age from about 18 to 89 years and resided in about two dozen US areas.

The source is a young woman with acute COVID-19. The material sequenced was PBMCs or T cells enriched from blood (not recorded which). V is TRBV5-6 and J is TRBJ1-4; 10 positions agree with TRBD1. The CDR3 here is CASSLGQGEIEKLFF. The CDR3 DNA follows: TGTGCCAGCAGCCTAGGACAGGGGGAGATTGAAAAACTGTTTTTT.